These 10 T cell receptor beta chains originate from one sample sequenced in a study of early T cells in non-severe SARS-CoV-2 infection (dated by TCRdb to about 2021). Libraries came from 5' RACE. Sequencing used a NextSeq 500. TCRdb passed the public sequencing reads through fastp at Q25 and MiXCR, retaining productive beta sequences. Identical CDR3 protein sequences are pooled into one entry, listed with their most common genes and DNA. The table for this sample lists 83,000 or so distinct CDR3 sequences; around 9.3% of them were counted only once. The ten largest clones take up around 8% of the sample. Sequencing was performed on whole blood, taken at baseline. Receptors originate from an adult who was a healthcare worker with PCR-confirmed SARS-CoV-2 infection or an uninfected control (not recorded which).

This rearrangement joins TRBV5-4 to TRBJ1-1; maybe TRBD1 (5 bases). This CDR3 spans 14 amino acids. Germline loops: CDR1 SGHNT, CDR2 YYREEE (reference sequence). V was trimmed by 5 bases and J by 4 bases, leaving 15 bases between them. In DNA, the CDR3 is TGTGCCAGCAGGTCTGGGGGGACGGGCACTGAAGCTTTCTTT. Translation: CASRSGGTGTEAFF.

This clonotype was recorded many times. This chain joins TRBV5-1 and TRBJ2-6; 7 positions match TRBD1. The length of the CDR3 is 15 residues. Germline lookup yields CDR1 SGHRS and CDR2 YFSETQ. The junction had 0 bases not matched to a gene; V was cut back by 1 base and J by 2 bases. CDR3 sequence reads: CASSLTGAGANVLTF. As DNA, the CDR3 is TGCGCCAGCAGCTTGACAGGGGCTGGGGCCAACGTCCTGACTTTC. The full variable domain, completed using reference TRBV5-1 and TRBJ2-6, is KAGVTQTPRYLIKTRGQQVTLSCSPISGHRSVSWYQQTPGQGLQFLFEYFSETQRNKGNFPGRFSGRQFSNSRSEMNVSTLELGDSALYLCASSLTGAGANVLTFGAGSRLTVL.

This clonotype has a handful of counts. The chain employs TRBV28 and TRBJ2-5, with 11 bases identical to TRBD2. Germline V gene data show CDR1 as MDHEN and CDR2 as SYDVKM. CDR3 size: 15 residues. Trimming removed 6 bases from V and 5 bases from J; junction bases left unmatched: 8. The CDR3 nucleotides are TGTGCCAGCAGCCCCCAACTAGCGGGAGTTGAGACCCAGTACTTC. This encodes CASSPQLAGVETQYF.

The V call is TRBV11-2, the J call TRBJ2-7, with 8 bases aligning to TRBD2. The ends lost 3 bases at V and 4 bases at J; junction bases unmatched: 8. Per the germline V gene, CDR1 is SGHAT and CDR2 is FQNNGV. This CDR3 has 15 amino acids. This CDR3 reads CASSFPFSGKYEQYF. CDR3 bases: TGTGCCAGCAGCTTCCCATTTAGCGGGAAGTACGAGCAGTACTTC.

The V call is TRBV11-2, the J call TRBJ2-1, with a tentative D call TRBD2 (5 bases). The CDR3 runs to 13 residues. CDR1 SGHAT and CDR2 FQNNGV come from the germline V gene. V shed 3 bases and J shed 3 bases, with 6 bases lying between them. CDR3 in DNA: TGTGCCAGCAGCTTGGAGGTCTACAATGAGCAGTTCTTC. Protein: CASSLEVYNEQFF.

This clonotype has ten or more counts. CDR3 nucleotide sequence: TGTGCCAGCAGTCCGTCTGGCGGGAGTTATACCGGGGAGCTGTTTTTT. It is translated as CASSPSGGSYTGELFF. The chain carries TRBV12-3 or TRBV12-4 and TRBJ2-2, with 7 nucleotides matching TRBD2. V dropped 5 bases and J dropped 5; count of bases not matched to a gene: 11. The CDR3 is 16 residues long.

This clonotype was recorded many times. The chain links TRBV10-3 to TRBJ2-7; 10 bases line up with TRBD1. V dropped 6 bases and J dropped 2; count of bases not matched to a gene: 4. CDR3 length: 14 amino acids. Germline CDR1 and CDR2: ENHRY and SYGVKD. CDR3 amino acids: CAIRGDRGPYEQYF. CDR3 sequence (DNA): TGTGCCATCAGGGGGGACAGGGGCCCCTACGAGCAGTACTTC.

The chain combines TRBV6-6 with TRBJ2-1; D may match TRBD1 or TRBD2 (5 bases each). From germline, CDR1 is MNHNY and CDR2 SVGAGI (reference sequence). Trimming removed 8 bases at V and 7 bases at J, with 15 bases between. The CDR3 consists of 13 residues. The CDR3 DNA reads as TGTGCCAGCTCTACGAGGGGAGTAAATGAGCAGTTCTTC. It translates to CASSTRGVNEQFF.

Ten or more counts support this clonotype. The chain carries TRBV20-1 and TRBJ2-7; the match to TRBD1 covers 8 bases. This CDR3 contains 14 residues. Germline CDR1 and CDR2: DFQATT and SNEGSKA (reference sequence). V shed 3 bases, J shed 3 bases, and the junction held 7 bases outside the gene matches. The CDR3 sequence: CSASGQGRRYEQYF. In nucleotides, the CDR3 is TGCAGTGCTAGCGGACAGGGTCGTCGCTACGAGCAGTACTTC.

This clonotype came up many times. The V call is TRBV29-1, the J call TRBJ2-2; 10 bases are shared with TRBD1. Germline V lookup: CDR1 SQVTM, CDR2 ANQGSEA. This CDR3 comprises 15 residues. The trim removed 5 bases at V and 1 base at J, leaving 4 bases unmatched. CDR3 DNA sequence: TGCAGCGTTACTAGGACAGGGGGGAACACCGGGGAGCTGTTTTTT. It encodes CSVTRTGGNTGELFF.